The present TCR beta chain was sequenced within a study of control samples from healthy donors and cancer patients. The CDR3 spans 15 residues. Per germline, CDR1 SGHVS and CDR2 FNYEAQ. The ends were cut back, 6 bases at V and 2 bases at J, with 16 bases in the middle. Produced via immunoSEQ multiplex PCR; TCRdb's table is partial and in-frame only. The data hold around 57,000 clones, with around 93% observed a single time. Sequenced sample: PBMCs. The chain recombines TRBV7-6 with TRBJ1-1; the D is unclear. The sequence was obtained from a man aged 25 to 40 with colorectal cancer. The CDR3 sequence: CASSSPRGVNTEAFF. The CDR3 nucleotides read TGTGCCAGCAGTTCCCCCCGTGGAGTAAACACTGAAGCTTTCTTT.